These T cell receptor beta chains were read from a single sample in a study of CD8 T cells in Susac syndrome. Using its own MiXCR run on the immunoSEQ multiplex PCR reads, TCRdb lists one record per CDR3 protein. The sample has roughly 180,000 distinct CDR3 sequences, around 96% seen once. The sample was CD4+ T cells from PBMCs. The receptors were gathered from a human donor in good health. Each CDR3 is given with its conserved first and last residue. Each record gives: clone size, J gene, D gene, V gene, CDR3 DNA, CDR3 protein. A D gene is named only where the DNA matches it firmly. Clone sizes are given selectively: once, few, many, or a class where the clone is expanded.

clone_size: -; j_call: TRBJ2-5; d_call: -; v_call: TRBV15; cdr3_nt: TGTGCCACCAGCAGAAGCAGGGGTGAGACCCAGTACTTC; cdr3_aa: CATSRSRGETQYF
clone_size: -; j_call: TRBJ1-5; d_call: -; v_call: TRBV27; cdr3_nt: TGTGCCAGCAGTCGGACAGTGTCGTCTAGCAATCAGCCCCAGCATTTT; cdr3_aa: CASSRTVSSSNQPQHF
clone_size: -; j_call: TRBJ2-3; d_call: -; v_call: TRBV30; cdr3_nt: TGTGCCTGGAGCCCGACTAGCACAGATACGCAGTATTTT; cdr3_aa: CAWSPTSTDTQYF
clone_size: -; j_call: TRBJ2-1; d_call: -; v_call: TRBV18; cdr3_nt: TGTGCCAGCTCAGCCGGGGATGAGCAGTTCTTC; cdr3_aa: CASSAGDEQFF
clone_size: -; j_call: TRBJ2-2; d_call: TRBD1; v_call: TRBV2; cdr3_nt: TGTGCCAGCAGTGCGGCCAGGGGGCGCACCGGGGAGCTGTTTTTT; cdr3_aa: CASSAARGRTGELFF
clone_size: -; j_call: TRBJ2-5; d_call: -; v_call: TRBV20-1; cdr3_nt: TGCAGCGGGACTTCACATAAAGAGACCCAGTACTTC; cdr3_aa: CSGTSHKETQYF
clone_size: -; j_call: TRBJ2-6; d_call: -; v_call: TRBV19; cdr3_nt: TGTGCCAGTAGTATTTGGGGCACCGGGGCCAACGTCCTGACTTTC; cdr3_aa: CASSIWGTGANVLTF
clone_size: -; j_call: TRBJ2-5; d_call: -; v_call: TRBV24-1; cdr3_nt: TGTGCCACCAGTGACTCTACCCGGGACAAACAAGAGACCCAGTACTTC; cdr3_aa: CATSDSTRDKQETQYF
clone_size: -; j_call: TRBJ2-6; d_call: -; v_call: TRBV9; cdr3_nt: TGTGCCAGCAGCGTAGTAGCACGAGCCTCTGGGGCCAACGTCCTGACTTTC; cdr3_aa: CASSVVARASGANVLTF
clone_size: -; j_call: TRBJ2-2; d_call: TRBD2; v_call: TRBV28; cdr3_nt: TGTGCCAGCAGGGGACTAGCGGACACCGGGGAGCTGTTTTTT; cdr3_aa: CASRGLADTGELFF
clone_size: once; j_call: TRBJ2-4; d_call: -; v_call: TRBV28; cdr3_nt: TGTGCCAGCACCCAAGGGCAGAGTAAAAACATTCAGTACTTC; cdr3_aa: CASTQGQSKNIQYF
clone_size: -; j_call: TRBJ2-4; d_call: TRBD1; v_call: TRBV28; cdr3_nt: TGTGCCAGCAGCCCCCATGGACAGGGAAACATTCAGTACTTC; cdr3_aa: CASSPHGQGNIQYF
clone_size: -; j_call: TRBJ2-1; d_call: -; v_call: TRBV7-2; cdr3_nt: TGTGCCAGCAGCCCGCCCCCACAGGACAATGAGCAGTTCTTC; cdr3_aa: CASSPPPQDNEQFF
clone_size: -; j_call: TRBJ2-1; d_call: TRBD2; v_call: TRBV24-1; cdr3_nt: TGTGCCACAGCGGGACTAGCGGGAGTAGAGCAGTTCTTC; cdr3_aa: CATAGLAGVEQFF
clone_size: -; j_call: TRBJ2-5; d_call: TRBD1; v_call: TRBV24-1; cdr3_nt: TGTGCCACCAGCAACCGGGGACAGGAGATACAAGAGACCCAGTACTTC; cdr3_aa: CATSNRGQEIQETQYF
clone_size: -; j_call: TRBJ2-1; d_call: -; v_call: TRBV2; cdr3_nt: TGTGCCAGCAGTTCCCGGACGAGCCCCAATGAGCAGTTCTTC; cdr3_aa: CASSSRTSPNEQFF
clone_size: -; j_call: TRBJ2-7; d_call: TRBD1; v_call: TRBV24-1; cdr3_nt: TGTGCCACCAGTGATTCCTCCGGGACAGGGGTCTACGAGCAGTACTTC; cdr3_aa: CATSDSSGTGVYEQYF
clone_size: -; j_call: TRBJ2-2; d_call: -; v_call: TRBV20-1; cdr3_nt: TGCAGTGCTAGGGCCGGGATCCGCACCGGGGAGCTGTTTTTT; cdr3_aa: CSARAGIRTGELFF
clone_size: -; j_call: TRBJ2-1; d_call: TRBD2; v_call: TRBV9; cdr3_nt: TGTGCCAGCAGCCCCCTAGCGGGAGGTGCCAATGAGCAGTTCTTC; cdr3_aa: CASSPLAGGANEQFF
clone_size: once; j_call: TRBJ2-7; d_call: -; v_call: TRBV20-1; cdr3_nt: TGCAGTGCTTACGACACCTCCAGTAGGTTGCAGTACTTC; cdr3_aa: CSAYDTSSRLQYF
clone_size: -; j_call: TRBJ1-2; d_call: -; v_call: TRBV18; cdr3_nt: TGTGCCAGCTCACCACGCGGCTTAGACAGCTATGGCTACACCTTC; cdr3_aa: CASSPRGLDSYGYTF
clone_size: once; j_call: TRBJ2-1; d_call: -; v_call: TRBV20-1; cdr3_nt: TGCAGTGCTAAAGAAGGCGGGACGGGTGCAGGGGGTTCTGAGCAGTTCTTC; cdr3_aa: CSAKEGGTGAGGSEQFF
clone_size: -; j_call: TRBJ2-5; d_call: TRBD2; v_call: TRBV20-1; cdr3_nt: TGCAGTGCTAGAGGGGCGAGCGGGGTGGAGACCCAGTACTTC; cdr3_aa: CSARGASGVETQYF
clone_size: -; j_call: TRBJ2-3; d_call: -; v_call: TRBV30; cdr3_nt: TGTGCCTGGAAGGTGGAGGAAGACGTGGATACGCAGTATTTT; cdr3_aa: CAWKVEEDVDTQYF
clone_size: -; j_call: TRBJ1-5; d_call: TRBD1; v_call: TRBV7-2; cdr3_nt: TGTGCCAGCAGCCTCCGGACAGGGGATTTCCATCAGCCCCAGCATTTT; cdr3_aa: CASSLRTGDFHQPQHF
clone_size: once; j_call: TRBJ2-7; d_call: -; v_call: TRBV7-9; cdr3_nt: TGTGCCAGCAGCTTAGGTTCAGGGCTCGGCGAGCAGTACTTC; cdr3_aa: CASSLGSGLGEQYF
clone_size: -; j_call: TRBJ2-7; d_call: TRBD2; v_call: TRBV20-1; cdr3_nt: TGCAGTGCTAGCCAAACTAGCGGGAGTGGGTACGAGCAGTACTTC; cdr3_aa: CSASQTSGSGYEQYF
clone_size: -; j_call: TRBJ2-5; d_call: -; v_call: TRBV30; cdr3_nt: TGTGCCTGGGCTGGACAGCTCCAAGAGACCCAGTACTTC; cdr3_aa: CAWAGQLQETQYF
clone_size: -; j_call: TRBJ1-5; d_call: -; v_call: TRBV6-5; cdr3_nt: TGTGCCAGCAGCAATGGAGCGGCCCAGCATTTT; cdr3_aa: CASSNGAAQHF
clone_size: -; j_call: TRBJ2-3; d_call: -; v_call: TRBV20-1; cdr3_nt: TGCAGTGCTAGCATGGGGGCTGGCACAGATACGCAGTATTTT; cdr3_aa: CSASMGAGTDTQYF
clone_size: -; j_call: TRBJ2-1; d_call: TRBD2; v_call: TRBV5-1; cdr3_nt: TGCGCCAGCAGCTCTACGGGCGGGAGAACAAATGAGCAGTTCTTC; cdr3_aa: CASSSTGGRTNEQFF
clone_size: -; j_call: TRBJ2-1; d_call: TRBD2; v_call: TRBV20-1; cdr3_nt: TGCGGGGGGAAGACTAGCGGTTACAATGAGCAGTTCTTC; cdr3_aa: CGGKTSGYNEQFF
clone_size: -; j_call: TRBJ1-5; d_call: -; v_call: TRBV20-1; cdr3_nt: TGCAGTGCTAGAGATTGGGGGACTAGCAATCAGCCCCAGCATTTT; cdr3_aa: CSARDWGTSNQPQHF
clone_size: -; j_call: TRBJ2-3; d_call: -; v_call: TRBV9; cdr3_nt: TGTGCCAGCAGCGTAGACATCGGAGTACCTACGCAGTATTTT; cdr3_aa: CASSVDIGVPTQYF
clone_size: -; j_call: TRBJ2-5; d_call: -; v_call: TRBV23-1; cdr3_nt: TGCGCCAGCAGTCGGAGGGACGGCCGGGGAGAGACCCAGTACTTC; cdr3_aa: CASSRRDGRGETQYF
clone_size: -; j_call: TRBJ2-6; d_call: -; v_call: TRBV20-1; cdr3_nt: TGCAGTGCTGCTGCCCGGGGTTCCGGGGCCAACGTCCTGACTTTC; cdr3_aa: CSAAARGSGANVLTF
clone_size: -; j_call: TRBJ2-5; d_call: TRBD1; v_call: TRBV9; cdr3_nt: TGTGCCAGCAGCCTCCTTGGACAGGGTGGAGAGACCCAGTACTTC; cdr3_aa: CASSLLGQGGETQYF
clone_size: -; j_call: TRBJ1-2; d_call: TRBD1; v_call: TRBV28; cdr3_nt: TGTGCCAGCAGTCCCGGGACAGGCTTTAACTATGGCTACACCTTC; cdr3_aa: CASSPGTGFNYGYTF
clone_size: -; j_call: TRBJ2-7; d_call: TRBD1; v_call: TRBV29-1; cdr3_nt: TGCAGCGTAGCCGGGACAGGGCTCTCCTACGAGCAGTACTTC; cdr3_aa: CSVAGTGLSYEQYF
clone_size: -; j_call: TRBJ2-1; d_call: -; v_call: TRBV15; cdr3_nt: TGTGCCACCAGCAGTGGTCGGGGGTTCGGGGGTCCCGGCTCCTACAATGAGCAGTTCTTC; cdr3_aa: CATSSGRGFGGPGSYNEQFF
clone_size: -; j_call: TRBJ2-6; d_call: -; v_call: TRBV29-1; cdr3_nt: TGCAGCGTTCTTCTGAGCTCTGGGGCCAACGTCCTGACTTTC; cdr3_aa: CSVLLSSGANVLTF
clone_size: once; j_call: TRBJ2-1; d_call: TRBD2; v_call: TRBV20-1; cdr3_nt: TGCAGTGCTAGAGCTCAGGGACTAGCGGGAGGGAAGCAGTTCTTC; cdr3_aa: CSARAQGLAGGKQFF